Following are 18 T cell receptor beta chains from one sample sequenced in a study of siplizumab effects on memory and regulatory T cells. Sequencing was performed with immunoSEQ multiplex PCR; in TCRdb, only in-frame clones are kept and a portion is missing. The sample yields about 120,000 clones, roughly 92% seen once. Sequencing was carried out using CD4+ T cells sorted from blood. The receptor set was obtained from a human donor in good health.

This chain joins TRBV18 and TRBJ2-1; TRBD2 matches 9 bases. V lost 2 bases and J lost 4; bases outside the gene matches: 0. The germline gives CDR1 KGHSH, CDR2 LQKENI. This CDR3 has 14 amino acids. As DNA, the CDR3 is TGTGCCAGCTCACCAACTAGCGGGTACAATGAGCAGTTCTTC. Its translation is CASSPTSGYNEQFF.

Notes on this clone: One end of the junction fails to match germline, which may point to a read error. V and J are TRBV11-2 and TRBJ2-3; 7 bases line up with TRBD2. CDR3 length equals 16 residues. Germline assignment: CDR1 SGHAT and CDR2 FQNNGV. The CDR3 region is CASRLDASGYTDTQYF. The CDR3, as DNA: TGTGCCAGCAGGTTAGATGCTAGCGGATACACAGATACGCAGTATTTT.

V gene TRBV10-3 combines with J gene TRBJ1-3, with unresolved D. The V gene's germline CDR1 is ENHRY and CDR2 SYGVKD. The CDR3 covers 11 residues. Trimming took 8 bases from V and 2 from J, leaving 4 bases between them. As DNA, the CDR3 is TGTGCCATCGGAGCTGGAAACACCATATATTTT. Its translation is CAIGAGNTIYF.

The chain carries TRBV5-4 and TRBJ1-1; no clear D gene. Per the germline V gene, CDR1 is SGHNT and CDR2 is YYREEE (reference sequence). The germline V and J ends were trimmed by 0 bases and 1 base, with 7 bases remaining between them. The CDR3 runs to 14 residues. CDR3 in amino acids: CASSLVGENTEAFF. DNA of the CDR3: TGTGCCAGCAGCTTGGTTGGGGAGAACACTGAAGCTTTCTTT.

J is TRBJ1-5 and V is TRBV21-1; the table calls TRBD1, which could not be checked here. TRBV21-1 is labeled a pseudogene. This CDR3 has 13 amino acids. CDR3 region: CASRSQGNQPQHF. In DNA, the CDR3 is TGTGCCAGCCGCTCACAGGGCAATCAGCCCCAGCATTTT.

V gene TRBV7-2 combines with J gene TRBJ2-7; a possible D gene is TRBD2 (6 bases). Germline CDR1 is SGHTA and CDR2 is FQGNSA. The CDR3 covers 16 residues. V was trimmed by 1 base and J by 3 bases, leaving 16 bases between them. The CDR3 DNA sequence: TGTGCCAGCAGCTTAGTCGGCGGGATTGTGGTCTACGAGCAGTACTTC. Translated: CASSLVGGIVVYEQYF.

The rearrangement links TRBV7-2 to TRBJ1-5; TRBD1 agrees at 8 bases. The CDR3 contains 15 residues. Trimming at V came to 1 base and at J to 5 bases, leaving 4 bases not matched to a gene. Germline V CDR1 and CDR2: SGHTA, FQGNSA. CDR3: CASSLVGQVHQPQHF. Written as DNA, the CDR3 is TGTGCCAGCAGCTTAGTGGGACAGGTTCATCAGCCCCAGCATTTT.

The CDR3 loop is CASSPRTNTEAFF. CDR3 nucleotides: TGTGCCAGCAGCCCCCGGACAAACACTGAAGCTTTCTTT. This chain links TRBV11-2 with TRBJ1-1; possible D gene TRBD1, 5 bases. Trimming took off 5 bases at V and 2 bases at J, with 9 bases between the two ends. Germline V lookup: CDR1 SGHAT, CDR2 FQNNGV. The CDR3 runs 13 residues.

The rearrangement uses TRBV12-5 and TRBJ1-1; maybe TRBD1 (5 bases). Germline CDR1 is LGHNT and CDR2 is FRNRAP. The CDR3 extends over 16 amino acids. V was shortened by 2 bases and J by 4 bases, with 17 bases between the two germline ends. This CDR3 is CASGLRVTHTGTEAFF. DNA of the CDR3: TGTGCTAGTGGTTTGAGGGTGACCCACACAGGCACTGAAGCTTTCTTT.

The rearrangement joins TRBV27 to TRBJ2-3, with TRBD2 as a possible D gene (6 bases). CDR1 MNHEY and CDR2 SMNVEV come from the germline V gene (reference sequence). V dropped 3 bases and J dropped 3 bases, with 16 bases sitting between them. The CDR3 consists of 16 residues. The CDR3 region has the DNA TGTGCCAGCAGTTTCCCCTATCGGGGGACTACAGATACGCAGTATTTT. This codes for CASSFPYRGTTDTQYF.

This sequence joins TRBV18 and TRBJ1-2; D unresolved. V was pared by 6 bases and J by 1 base, with 15 bases between. Per germline, CDR1 KGHSH and CDR2 LQKENI. The CDR3 is 15 residues long. The CDR3 DNA reads as TGTGCCAGCTCGTCCCCCATAATGATTAACTATGGCTACACCTTC. It specifies CASSSPIMINYGYTF.

The chain combines TRBV10-3 with TRBJ1-1, with D possibly matching TRBD1 (6 bases). Trimming took off 3 bases at V and 6 bases at J, with 14 bases between the two ends. This CDR3 has 14 amino acids. CDR1 ENHRY and CDR2 SYGVKD come from the germline V gene. The CDR3 sequence is CAISENRAGAEAFF. In DNA form, the CDR3 reads TGTGCCATCAGTGAAAACAGGGCAGGGGCTGAAGCTTTCTTT.

The chain's CDR3 is CASSYSSPSGANVLTF. The CDR3 DNA is TGTGCCAGCAGTTACTCCTCACCCTCTGGGGCCAACGTCCTGACTTTC. The genes are TRBV6-5 and TRBJ2-6; D is unclear. The length of the CDR3 is 16 residues. The V gene lost 0 bases and the J gene lost 0 bases, with 6 bases spanning the gap. Germline values: CDR1 MNHEY, CDR2 SVGAGI.

The chain joins TRBV27 to TRBJ2-1; possibly TRBD2 for D (7 bases). This CDR3 has 17 amino acids. Trimming cost V 3 bases and J 6 bases, with 21 bases left between them. Germline assignment: CDR1 MNHEY and CDR2 SMNVEV (reference sequence). CDR3 DNA sequence: TGTGCCAGCAGTTTGAGGGGGGGAGACGACGTACGCAATGAGCAGTTCTTC. It translates to CASSLRGGDDVRNEQFF.

The rearrangement joins TRBV5-6 to TRBJ1-1; D gene unclear. In germline, CDR1 is SGHDT, CDR2 YYEEEE. Trimming pared 4 bases from V and 7 bases from J, leaving 20 bases between. The CDR3 is made up of 15 amino acids. The chain's CDR3 is CASSPGPGGRVEAFF. In DNA form, the CDR3 reads TGTGCCAGCAGCCCTGGACCGGGAGGAAGGGTTGAAGCTTTCTTT.

The chain couples TRBV27 to TRBJ2-3; TRBD2 might be the D (5 bases). V shed 2 bases and J shed 3 bases, with 9 bases lying between them. CDR3 size: 14 residues. CDR1 MNHEY and CDR2 SMNVEV come from the germline V gene (reference sequence). This CDR3 is CASSLSGRTDTQYF. The CDR3 DNA reads as TGTGCCAGCAGTTTAAGCGGTCGGACAGATACGCAGTATTTT.

The chain carries TRBV5-1 and TRBJ2-5; 8 nucleotides line up with TRBD1. With V trimmed by 0 bases and J by 6 bases, 4 bases remained unmatched. Germline assignment: CDR1 SGHRS and CDR2 YFSETQ. The CDR3 is 14 amino acids. The CDR3 region is CASSLGTGLQTQYF. The CDR3, as DNA: TGCGCCAGCAGCTTGGGGACAGGGTTACAGACCCAGTACTTC.

The CDR3 protein is CASSAWAGGTQYF. CDR3 sequence (DNA): TGTGCCAGCAGCGCCTGGGCGGGCGGGACCCAGTACTTC. V usage is TRBV11-2 and J usage is TRBJ2-5, with TRBD2 as a possible D gene (5 bases). From germline, CDR1 is SGHAT and CDR2 FQNNGV. This CDR3 spans 13 amino acids. V gave up 5 bases and J gave up 7 bases, with 14 bases separating them.